This T cell receptor (beta chain) came from a study of regulatory and conventional T cells in RAG deficiency. Germline V lookup: CDR1 MRHNA, CDR2 SNTAGT. The CDR3 runs 14 residues. Trimming left V 4 bases short and J 4 bases short, with 12 bases between. Sequencing was performed with immunoSEQ multiplex PCR; in TCRdb, only in-frame clones are kept and a portion is missing. The sample yields about 29,000 clones, nearly 95% seen once. This clone was found once. Conventional CD4+ T cells were sorted from blood as CD25-low CD127-high cells. The same data also went into a second study, on regulatory T cells. Per that study: The primer mix had 52 TRBV and 13 TRBJ primers. Regulatory T cells showed the strongest V-J pair restriction and V/J gene skewing among patient repertoires.

The rearrangement links TRBV6-4 to TRBJ2-3, with D maybe TRBD1 (5 bases). This sequence originates from a human donor in good health. The sample consisted of CD25- CD4+ T cells sorted from blood. The CDR3 DNA follows: TGTGCCAGCAGTGCGCCCAGGGTTGCAGATACGCAGTATTTT. Its translation: CASSAPRVADTQYF.